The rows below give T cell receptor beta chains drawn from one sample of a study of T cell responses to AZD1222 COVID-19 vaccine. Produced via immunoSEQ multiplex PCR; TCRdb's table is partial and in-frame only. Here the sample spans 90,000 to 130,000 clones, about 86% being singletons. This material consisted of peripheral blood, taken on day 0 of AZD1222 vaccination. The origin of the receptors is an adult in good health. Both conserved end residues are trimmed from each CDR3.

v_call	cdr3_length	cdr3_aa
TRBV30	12	AWSTGTVGNTIY
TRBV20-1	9	SATRSQSNT
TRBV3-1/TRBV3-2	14	ASSSQDKGGRAEAF
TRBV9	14	ASSAGGGRVNQPQH
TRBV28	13	ASSPAGTGKETQY
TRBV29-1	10	SVGRGNNEQF
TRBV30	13	AWSVLGGGAGELF
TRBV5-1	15	ASSLRGSQDRYNEQF
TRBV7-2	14	ASSPGVAGAQETQY
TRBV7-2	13	ASSPVGGDTDTQY
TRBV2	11	ASIEDTYNEQF
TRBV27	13	ASTWGGGSTDTQY
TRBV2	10	ASSEQKETQY
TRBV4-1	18	ASSQGEWLARGSLTYEQY
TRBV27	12	ASSLKGLGYEQY
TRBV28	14	ASSPLTGPDSSPQH
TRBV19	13	ASSPWTGGDYGYT
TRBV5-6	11	ASSLTRNEKLF
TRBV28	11	ASSAPGGQPQH
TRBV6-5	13	ASSPRVQANYGYT
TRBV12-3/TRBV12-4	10	ASSFGQREQF
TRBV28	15	ASSYFVWGPGRDEAF
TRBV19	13	ASSIGQEIEPGPF
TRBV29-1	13	SVSEAWTGGSGYT
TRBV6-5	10	ATRDRGLGYT
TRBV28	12	ASRPGQGYSPLH
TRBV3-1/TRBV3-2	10	ASSQSTDTQY
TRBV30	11	AWSVRRGVEQF
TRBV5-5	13	ASRVGTRVLGEQY
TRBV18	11	ASSVQGVDEQF
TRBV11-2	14	ASSSTQGTYNSPLH
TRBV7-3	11	ASSVSGRDTQY
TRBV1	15	TSSHPGRGARGNTIY
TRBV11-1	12	ASSFPGLLTTQY
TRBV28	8	ASSLVSTF
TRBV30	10	AWRAATYGYT
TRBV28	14	ASSSQQVGAAYEQY
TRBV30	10	AWSTRSYGYT
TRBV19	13	ASSMARLVDYGYT
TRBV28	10	ASSLFSAQAF
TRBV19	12	ASSLARSTDTQY
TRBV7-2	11	ASSEDRGYGYT